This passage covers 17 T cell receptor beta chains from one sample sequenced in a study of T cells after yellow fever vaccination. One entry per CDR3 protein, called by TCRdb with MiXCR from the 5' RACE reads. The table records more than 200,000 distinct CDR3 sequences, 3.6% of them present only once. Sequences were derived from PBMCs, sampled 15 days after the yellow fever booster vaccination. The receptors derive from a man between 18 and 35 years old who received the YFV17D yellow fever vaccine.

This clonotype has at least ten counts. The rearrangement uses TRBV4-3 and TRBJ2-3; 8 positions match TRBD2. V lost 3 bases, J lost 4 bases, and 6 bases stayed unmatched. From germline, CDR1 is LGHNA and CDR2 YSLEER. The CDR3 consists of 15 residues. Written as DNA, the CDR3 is TGCGCCAGCAGCCATGGACTAGCACAGGCAGATACGCAGTATTTT. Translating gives CASSHGLAQADTQYF.

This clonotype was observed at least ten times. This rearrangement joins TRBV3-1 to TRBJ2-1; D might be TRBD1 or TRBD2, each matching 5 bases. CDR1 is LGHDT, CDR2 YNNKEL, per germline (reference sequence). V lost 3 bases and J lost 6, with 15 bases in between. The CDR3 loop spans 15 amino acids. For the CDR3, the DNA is TGTGCCAGCAGCCAGCATCGGGACGCTCCCAATGAGCAGTTCTTC. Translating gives CASSQHRDAPNEQFF.

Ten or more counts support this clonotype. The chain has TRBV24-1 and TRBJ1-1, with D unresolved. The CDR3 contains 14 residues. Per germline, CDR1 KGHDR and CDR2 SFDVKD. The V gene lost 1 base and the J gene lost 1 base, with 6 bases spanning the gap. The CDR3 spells CATSDFGRNTEAFF. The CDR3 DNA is TGTGCCACCAGTGATTTCGGGCGGAACACTGAAGCTTTCTTT.

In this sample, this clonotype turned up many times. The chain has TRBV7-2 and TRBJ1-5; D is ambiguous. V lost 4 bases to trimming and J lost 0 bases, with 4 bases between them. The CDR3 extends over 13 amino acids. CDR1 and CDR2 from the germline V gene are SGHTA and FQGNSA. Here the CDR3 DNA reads TGTGCCAGCAGCTCGAGTAGCAATCAGCCCCAGCATTTT. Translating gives CASSSSSNQPQHF. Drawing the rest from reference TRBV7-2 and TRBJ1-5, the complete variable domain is GAGVSQSPSNKVTEKGKDVELRCDPISGHTALYWYRQSLGQGLEFLIYFQGNSAPDKSGLPSDRFSAERTGGSVSTLTIQRTQQEDSAVYLCASSSSSNQPQHFGDGTRLSIL.

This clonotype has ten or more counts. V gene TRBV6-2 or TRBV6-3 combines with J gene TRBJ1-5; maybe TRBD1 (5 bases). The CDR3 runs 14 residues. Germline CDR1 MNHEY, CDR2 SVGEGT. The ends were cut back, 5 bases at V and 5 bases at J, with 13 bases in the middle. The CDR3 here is CASSHRGGDQPQHF. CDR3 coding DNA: TGTGCCAGCAGTCACCGGGGAGGGGATCAGCCCCAGCATTTT.

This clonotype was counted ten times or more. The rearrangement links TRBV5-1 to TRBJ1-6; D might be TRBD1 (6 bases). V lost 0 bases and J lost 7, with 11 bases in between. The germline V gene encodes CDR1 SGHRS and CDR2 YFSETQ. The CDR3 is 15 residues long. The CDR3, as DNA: TGCGCCAGCAGCTTGGCGCCAGGGGACAATTCACCCCTCCACTTT. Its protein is CASSLAPGDNSPLHF.

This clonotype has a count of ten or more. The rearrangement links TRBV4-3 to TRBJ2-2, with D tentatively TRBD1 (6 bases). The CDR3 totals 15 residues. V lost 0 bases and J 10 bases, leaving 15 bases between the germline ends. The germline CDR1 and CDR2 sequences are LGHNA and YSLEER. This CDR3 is CASSQERTGQTELFF. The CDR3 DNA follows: TGCGCCAGCAGCCAAGAGAGGACGGGACAAACGGAGCTGTTTTTT.

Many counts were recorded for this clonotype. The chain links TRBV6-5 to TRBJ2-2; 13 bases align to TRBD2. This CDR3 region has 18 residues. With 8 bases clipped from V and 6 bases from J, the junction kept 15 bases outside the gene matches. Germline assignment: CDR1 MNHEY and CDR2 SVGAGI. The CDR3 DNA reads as TGTGCCAGCTCATGGACTAGCGGGGGACCCGGGTTGGCCGGGGAGCTGTTTTTT. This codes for CASSWTSGGPGLAGELFF.

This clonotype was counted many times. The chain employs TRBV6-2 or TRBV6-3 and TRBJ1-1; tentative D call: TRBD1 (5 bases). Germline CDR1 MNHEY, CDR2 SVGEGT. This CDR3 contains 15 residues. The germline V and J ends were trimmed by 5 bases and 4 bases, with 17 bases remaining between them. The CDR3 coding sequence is TGTGCCAGCAGTCCCTTGGCAGGGAGTGGCACTGAAGCTTTCTTT. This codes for CASSPLAGSGTEAFF.

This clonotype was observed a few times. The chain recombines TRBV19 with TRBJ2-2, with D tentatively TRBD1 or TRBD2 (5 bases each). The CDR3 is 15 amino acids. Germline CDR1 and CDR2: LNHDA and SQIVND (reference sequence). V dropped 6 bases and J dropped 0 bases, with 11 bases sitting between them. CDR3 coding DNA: TGTGCCAGTAGACCGGGACCGACGAACACCGGGGAGCTGTTTTTT. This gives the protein CASRPGPTNTGELFF.

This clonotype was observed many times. CDR3 bases: TGCGCCAGCAGCTTGGCCCAGCGGAACTACAATGAGCAGTTCTTC. Protein product: CASSLAQRNYNEQFF. The chain employs TRBV5-1 and TRBJ2-1; D might be TRBD2 (5 bases). The length of the CDR3 is 15 residues. V was trimmed by 0 bases and J by 3 bases, leaving 10 bases between them. Germline V gives CDR1 SGHRS, CDR2 YFSETQ.

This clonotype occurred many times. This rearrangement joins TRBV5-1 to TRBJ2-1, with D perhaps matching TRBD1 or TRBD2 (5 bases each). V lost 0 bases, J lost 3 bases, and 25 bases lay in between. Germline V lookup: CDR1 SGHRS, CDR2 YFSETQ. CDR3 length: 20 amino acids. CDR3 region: CASSLANLGRELGLYNEQFF. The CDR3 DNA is TGCGCCAGCAGCTTGGCCAATTTGGGCAGGGAACTAGGACTCTACAATGAGCAGTTCTTC.

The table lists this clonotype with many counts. Written as DNA, the CDR3 is TGCAGTGCTAGAGACGGGGGACGATTAAGAGATGGCTACACCTTC. It encodes CSARDGGRLRDGYTF. The gene calls are TRBV20-1 and TRBJ1-2; the D gene is possibly TRBD1 (5 bases). CDR3 length equals 15 residues. Germline V gene sequence: CDR1 DFQATT, CDR2 SNEGSKA (reference sequence). Trimming removed 0 bases from V and 6 bases from J, with 17 bases in between.

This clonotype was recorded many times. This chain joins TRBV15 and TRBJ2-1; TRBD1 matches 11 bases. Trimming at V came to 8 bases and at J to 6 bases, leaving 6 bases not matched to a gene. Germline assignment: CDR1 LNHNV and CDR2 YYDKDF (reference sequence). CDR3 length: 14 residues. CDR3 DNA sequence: TGTGCCACCGCCCGGGACAGGGGGATCAATGAGCAGTTCTTC. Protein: CATARDRGINEQFF.

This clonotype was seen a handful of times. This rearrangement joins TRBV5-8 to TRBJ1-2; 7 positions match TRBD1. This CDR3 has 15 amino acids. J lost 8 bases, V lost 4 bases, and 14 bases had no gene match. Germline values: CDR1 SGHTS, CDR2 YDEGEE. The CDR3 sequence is CASSPYRQGGRGYTF. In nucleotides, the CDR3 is TGTGCCAGCAGCCCATACCGACAGGGCGGTCGAGGCTACACCTTC.

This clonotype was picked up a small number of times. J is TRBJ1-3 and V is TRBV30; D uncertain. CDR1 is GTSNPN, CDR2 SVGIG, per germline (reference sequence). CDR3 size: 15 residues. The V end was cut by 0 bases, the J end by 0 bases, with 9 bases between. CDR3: CAWSVGVSSGNTIYF. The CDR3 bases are TGTGCCTGGAGTGTAGGTGTCAGCTCTGGAAACACCATATATTTT.

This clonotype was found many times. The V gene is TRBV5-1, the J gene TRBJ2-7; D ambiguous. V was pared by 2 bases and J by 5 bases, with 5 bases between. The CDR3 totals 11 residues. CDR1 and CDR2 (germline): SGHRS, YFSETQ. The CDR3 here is CASSLHHEQYF. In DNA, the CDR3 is TGCGCCAGCAGCTTACACCACGAGCAGTACTTC.